This T cell receptor (beta chain) was retrieved from a study of regulatory T cells in long-lasting Graves disease. As for the study in general: Antithyroid drug exposure in newly diagnosed Graves' patients had lasted under 3 months.

In its sample, this clonotype was seen many times. Noted time point: newly diagnosed GD, antithyroid drugs for less than 3 months. RNA isolated from PBMCs was used to make the TCR library. Under American Thyroid Association guidelines, Graves' disease was diagnosed. The CDR3 is 15 residues long. Per germline, CDR1 MDHEN and CDR2 SYDVKM. The V end was cut by 0 bases, the J end by 0 bases, with 8 bases between. Both iRepertoire HTBI primers and Arm-PCR of CDR3 regions were used to build the TCR beta libraries. TCRdb re-called the multiplex PCR reads through MiXCR, storing one row per CDR3 protein. The sample includes approximately 460,000 distinct CDR3 sequences, around 17% seen only once; the top ten take roughly 10%. The sample was also reused in another study, on T cells in Graves' hyperthyroidism and ophthalmopathy. That investigation notes: A patient was excluded if there was uncontrolled infection, other autoimmune disease, pregnancy or lactation.

The clonotype originates from a woman in her 30s with Graves disease. Source: peripheral blood mononuclear cells (PBMCs), taken at new diagnosis, from a patient treated with antithyroid drugs. The chain couples TRBV28 to TRBJ1-2; possible D gene TRBD1, 5 bases. CDR3 in amino acids: CASSLWTATNYGYTF. DNA of the CDR3: TGTGCCAGCAGTTTATGGACAGCTACTAACTATGGCTACACCTTC.